Listed here is a single T cell receptor beta chain. It has no known antigen specificity. Base qualities were left out, and no much larger clone turns up one base away. From cysteine to phenylalanine, the CDR3 is 13 amino acids long. Just the 39-base CDR3 DNA is kept, in frame starting at base 1. Per the germline V gene (reference sequence), LNHDA is the CDR1 and SQIVND is the CDR2. At the junction V is shortened by 2 bases and J by 2 bases; bases outside the gene matches: 0. The immunoSEQ Assay, a bias-controlled multiplex PCR, was used to amplify TCRbeta CDR3 regions from genomic DNA. Concerning the study's data processing: The number of nucleated cells in each sample was estimated from the amplification of reference gene primers within the assay. To quantify the absolute abundance of each unique TCRbeta CDR3 rearrangement, sequence reads were collapsed and filtered. For each sample, productive Simpson clonality was calculated as the square root of Simpson's diversity index over productive rearrangements. TCRdb retrieved this table from immuneACCESS and kept in-frame rearrangements only. Not all clones are present; in checked studies, unresolved V genes account for under half, and no reason is known for the remainder. V, J and clone size reflect that table, while D and trimming were determined from the DNA. In all, the sample holds about 59,000 clones, and about 90% of those were seen once. The ten most abundant clones make up approximately 5% of the sample.

Collaborating institutions collected whole blood in K2EDTA tubes following their own protocols. For TCRbeta analysis, collaborators shipped samples as frozen whole blood, isolated PBMCs, or DNA extracted from either of those sample types. This sample is drawn from a study of blood T cell repertoires in COVID-19 (dated by TCRdb to about 2020). Notes on the research overall: Samples covering the acute and convalescent phases of COVID-19 were provided by collaborators in the United States, Italy and Spain. Sample metadata almost always included a de-identified subject ID, COVID-19 status, age in years and sex. The dataset comprised deeply sampled blood TCRbeta repertoires from subjects exposed to, actively infected with, or recovered from COVID-19. The prospective study material was composed of cDNA or gDNA derived from T cells, B-cell-depleted T cells, or PBMCs. Samples were obtained from the ongoing ImmuneRACE study (first 160 participants) and from some 1,200 subjects provided by 6 global collaborators. The repertoires were made available in a free public database intended to serve as a resource for research on the immune response to SARS-CoV-2. Where HLA class I and class II types were available, the types were taken from metadata supplied by the sample provider, not from assay-based typing. Beyond this particular receptor, the publication reports: Clinical and demographic metadata were provided uncurated, with the amount varying by source and participant.

The source of this sequence is a man of 80 years or more in a cohort sampled during active COVID-19. The sequencing sample was made of peripheral blood. The V gene is TRBV19 and the J gene is TRBJ2-7; 7 junctional bases match TRBD1. The DNA sequence follows: TGTGCCAGTAGTATACAGGGGGCCTACGAGCAGTACTTC. Its translation reads: CASSIQGAYEQYF.